Given below is one T cell receptor (beta chain) in context. The sample comes from a study of graft-versus-host responses after intestinal transplantation. Assay: immunoSEQ multiplex PCR; the TCRdb copy retains only in-frame clones and omits some. The table lists about 97,000 clones, 90% of them singletons. The length of the CDR3 is 12 residues. Looked up from germline, CDR1 is ENHRY and CDR2 is SYGVKD. Deletions cut 3 bases from V and 0 bases from J, with 3 bases between. The material was PBMCs, obtained roughly 68 weeks after intestinal transplant. This TCR derives from a human patient who received an intestinal transplant, so some T cells may come from the graft donor. This chain connects TRBV10-3 to TRBJ2-7, with D uncertain. CDR3 DNA sequence: TGTGCCATCAGTGATGACTCCTACGAGCAGTACTTC. This encodes CAISDDSYEQYF.